One and the same sample provided the 23 T cell receptor beta chains below, sequenced in a study of shared clonotypes between healthy human individuals. Produced via immunoSEQ multiplex PCR; TCRdb's table is partial and in-frame only. The sample shows approximately 530,000 clones, approximately 95% of them seen only once. The sequenced sample consisted of naive CD4+ T cells sorted from blood. Subset reported: CD45RA+ positively selected. All receptors derive from a woman between 25 and 40 years old in good health.

The J gene is TRBJ2-2, the V gene TRBV5-4; 8 bases map to TRBD1. The junction had 15 bases not matched to a gene; V was cut back by 4 bases and J by 4 bases. Germline lookup yields CDR1 SGHNT and CDR2 YYREEE (reference sequence). The CDR3 sequence is 18 residues long. The CDR3 sequence is CASSARWTQGASTGELFF. The CDR3 nucleotides read TGTGCCAGCAGCGCAAGGTGGACCCAGGGGGCGAGCACCGGGGAGCTGTTTTTT.

The chain combines TRBV7-6 with TRBJ2-1, with TRBD2 matching over 12 bases. Germline V CDR1 and CDR2: SGHVS, FNYEAQ. V shed 2 bases and J 8 bases; nucleotides not matched to a gene: 4. CDR3 length: 15 amino acids. The CDR3 reads CASSLRLAGGDEQFF. The CDR3, as DNA: TGTGCCAGCAGCTTAAGGCTAGCGGGAGGGGATGAGCAGTTCTTC.

CDR3 in amino acids: CASSQESTSNEQFF. The CDR3 region has the DNA TGTGCCAGCAGCCAAGAGAGTACGAGCAATGAGCAGTTCTTC. The genes are TRBV4-2 and TRBJ2-1, with D uncertain. The germline V and J ends were trimmed by 0 bases and 6 bases, with 9 bases remaining between them. Germline V gene data show CDR1 as LGHNA and CDR2 as YNFKEQ. CDR3 length equals 14 residues.

The gene calls are TRBV28 and TRBJ2-2; 7 bases are a match to TRBD1. Trimming at V came to 7 bases and at J to 8 bases, leaving 16 bases not matched to a gene. CDR1 and CDR2 from the germline V gene are MDHEN and SYDVKM. The CDR3 loop spans 16 amino acids. CDR3 loop: CASTSRDSRWVGELFF. DNA of the CDR3: TGTGCCAGCACCTCAAGGGACAGCCGCTGGGTAGGGGAGCTGTTTTTT.

The chain couples TRBV19 to TRBJ2-5; TRBD2 aligns across 13 bases. The V and J ends lost 4 bases and 5 bases, in that order; junction bases with no gene match: 4. This CDR3 is built from 15 residues. Germline V gene data show CDR1 as LNHDA and CDR2 as SQIVND (reference sequence). The CDR3, as DNA: TGTGCCAGTAGTACACTAGCGGGAGGGCCGGAGACCCAGTACTTC. Protein product: CASSTLAGGPETQYF. The variable domain in full, completed from reference TRBV19 and TRBJ2-5, reads DGGITQSPKYLFRKEGQNVTLSCEQNLNHDAMYWYRQDPGQGLRLIYYSQIVNDFQKGDIAEGYSVSREKKESFPLTVTSAQKNPTAFYLCASSTLAGGPETQYFGPGTRLLVL.

The gene calls are TRBV28 and TRBJ2-1, with 10 bases aligning to TRBD2. The CDR3 is made up of 13 amino acids. The ends lost 8 bases at V and 10 bases at J; junction bases unmatched: 8. The germline V gene encodes CDR1 MDHEN and CDR2 SYDVKM. CDR3 sequence reads: CASASGSGLEQFF. For the CDR3, the DNA is TGTGCCAGCGCTAGCGGGAGCGGGCTGGAGCAGTTCTTC.

The chain uses TRBV19 and TRBJ1-1, with a weak D call TRBD1 (5 bases). CDR3 length: 16 amino acids. Looked up from germline, CDR1 is LNHDA and CDR2 is SQIVND (reference sequence). The V end lost 3 bases, the J end lost 3 bases, and 17 bases lay between the germline ends. CDR3 in amino acids: CASSMRQTNRDTEAFF. The CDR3 nucleotides read TGTGCCAGTAGTATGCGACAGACTAATAGGGACACTGAAGCTTTCTTT.

This clone was observed a single time. V usage is TRBV11-2 and J usage is TRBJ1-5, with 10 bases fitting TRBD1. V was clipped by 6 bases and J by 4 bases; unmatched bases: 6. The CDR3 has 15 amino acids. Germline V lookup: CDR1 SGHAT, CDR2 FQNNGV. Here the CDR3 reads CASRGTGEGNQPQHF. CDR3 coding DNA: TGTGCCAGCAGGGGGACAGGGGAAGGGAATCAGCCCCAGCATTTT.

The chain couples TRBV7-2 to TRBJ1-5, with D possibly being TRBD1 (5 bases). Germline V gene sequence: CDR1 SGHTA, CDR2 FQGNSA. The CDR3 loop spans 13 amino acids. The V gene lost 10 bases and the J gene lost 7 bases, with 17 bases spanning the gap. For the CDR3, the DNA is TGTGCCACCGGTGGCAGGGCAGGACAGCCCCAGCATTTT. Its protein is CATGGRAGQPQHF.

This rearrangement joins TRBV15 to TRBJ2-3; TRBD1 is a possible D gene (6 bases). The CDR3 loop spans 15 amino acids. Germline assignment: CDR1 LNHNV and CDR2 YYDKDF (reference sequence). Trimming left V 2 bases short and J 2 bases short, with 11 bases between. CDR3 nucleotide sequence: TGTGCCACCAGCAGACGAGACAGGAACACAGATACGCAGTATTTT. It specifies CATSRRDRNTDTQYF.

This chain links TRBV7-9 with TRBJ1-1; 7 bases map to TRBD1. CDR1 and CDR2 (germline): SEHNR, FQNEAQ (reference sequence). V lost 6 bases, J lost 2 bases, and 12 bases stayed unmatched. The CDR3 extends over 16 amino acids. In DNA form, the CDR3 reads TGTGCCAGCAGTTCCCGGGGGTGGGACAGAAACACTGAAGCTTTCTTT. It translates to CASSSRGWDRNTEAFF.

This chain links TRBV5-1 with TRBJ2-7; 10 positions match TRBD1. The CDR3 loop spans 14 amino acids. V shed 3 bases and J 7 bases; nucleotides not matched to a gene: 7. Germline V CDR1 and CDR2: SGHRS, YFSETQ. CDR3 sequence reads: CASSSGQGKREQYF. The CDR3 coding sequence is TGCGCCAGCAGCTCGGGACAGGGGAAGAGGGAGCAGTACTTC. Full variable domain (remainder filled in from reference TRBV5-1 and TRBJ2-7): KAGVTQTPRYLIKTRGQQVTLSCSPISGHRSVSWYQQTPGQGLQFLFEYFSETQRNKGNFPGRFSGRQFSNSRSEMNVSTLELGDSALYLCASSSGQGKREQYFGPGTRLTVT.

Only a few counts were recorded for this clone. Other DNA sequences in this sample translate to the same CDR3. The rearrangement uses TRBV27 and TRBJ1-5, with a tentative D call TRBD1 (5 bases). The V end was cut by 3 bases, the J end by 4 bases, with 7 bases between. This CDR3 is built from 13 residues. CDR1 and CDR2 (germline): MNHEY, SMNVEV (reference sequence). DNA for the CDR3: TGTGCCAGCAGTTTGACAGAGAATCAGCCCCAGCATTTT. Encoded protein: CASSLTENQPQHF.

CDR3 residues: CSFVGQLSTDTQYF. The CDR3 DNA reads as TGCAGCTTTGTTGGACAGCTTAGCACAGATACGCAGTATTTT. The gene calls are TRBV29-1 and TRBJ2-3; D is possibly TRBD1 (6 bases). Trimming shortened V by 8 bases and J by 0 bases, and 15 bases separated the two germline ends. The CDR3 is 14 amino acids. Germline V gene lookup returns CDR1 SQVTM and CDR2 ANQGSEA.

This chain joins TRBV6-1 and TRBJ2-1, with D perhaps matching TRBD1 (6 bases). The CDR3 consists of 13 residues. Deletions cut 5 bases from V and 9 bases from J, with 14 bases between. The germline CDR1 and CDR2 sequences are MNHNS and SASEGT. This CDR3 is CASSTQGNGEQFF. In DNA, the CDR3 is TGTGCCAGCAGTACCCAGGGGAATGGTGAGCAGTTCTTC.

The genes are TRBV6-1 and TRBJ1-1, with D uncertain. Trimming took off 7 bases at V and 6 bases at J, with 12 bases between the two ends. Germline-derived CDR1 and CDR2 are MNHNS and SASEGT. This CDR3 comprises 12 residues. The CDR3 bases are TGTGCCAGCACTCTTCTAGCCGCTGAAGCTTTCTTT. This encodes CASTLLAAEAFF.

The chain is built from TRBV7-2 and TRBJ2-7; no clear D. The length of the CDR3 is 14 residues. Germline V gives CDR1 SGHTA, CDR2 FQGNSA. Trimming took off 5 bases at V and 2 bases at J, with 13 bases between the two ends. The CDR3 DNA follows: TGTGCCAGCAGCCCCAAGGCAGTAACCTACGAGCAGTACTTC. It yields the protein CASSPKAVTYEQYF.

The chain combines TRBV2 with TRBJ2-3; 7 positions agree with TRBD1. V lost 6 bases, J lost 3 bases, and 9 bases stayed unmatched. In germline, CDR1 is SNHLY, CDR2 FYNNEI. The CDR3 runs to 15 residues. CDR3 DNA: TGTGCCAGCAGCGCTGACAGGGTGAGGACAGATACGCAGTATTTT. It codes for CASSADRVRTDTQYF.

This sequence joins TRBV30 and TRBJ2-2; tentatively, D is TRBD1 (6 bases). CDR3 length: 12 amino acids. The germline V and J ends were trimmed by 2 bases and 11 bases, with 12 bases remaining between them. Germline values: CDR1 GTSNPN, CDR2 SVGIG (reference sequence). CDR3 residues: CAWSSGQRELFF. CDR3 nucleotide sequence: TGTGCCTGGAGTTCAGGACAGCGAGAGCTGTTTTTT.

The chain joins TRBV6-1 to TRBJ2-1; possibly TRBD1 for D (5 bases). From germline, CDR1 is MNHNS and CDR2 SASEGT. V was trimmed by 4 bases and J by 10 bases, leaving 11 bases between them. The CDR3 consists of 12 residues. CDR3 residues: CASSGAGREQFF. Written as DNA, the CDR3 is TGTGCCAGCAGTGGGGCAGGGCGCGAGCAGTTCTTC.

This chain uses TRBV4-1 with TRBJ1-5, with TRBD1 as a possible D gene (5 bases). The CDR3 totals 15 residues. From germline, CDR1 is MGHRA and CDR2 YSYEKL. Trimming removed 3 bases at V and 2 bases at J, with 11 bases between. CDR3 protein: CASSQGRDGNQPQHF. The DNA for the CDR3 is TGCGCCAGCAGCCAGGGCAGGGACGGCAATCAGCCCCAGCATTTT.

This rearrangement joins TRBV19 to TRBJ1-1; D possibly corresponds to TRBD1 (6 bases). V lost 6 bases, J lost 5 bases, and 16 bases lay in between. Germline loops: CDR1 LNHDA, CDR2 SQIVND (reference sequence). This CDR3 has 14 residues. The CDR3 spells CASRYLDSNTEAFF. CDR3 sequence (DNA): TGTGCCAGTAGATACTTGGACAGTAATACTGAAGCTTTCTTT.

V gene TRBV21-1 combines with J gene TRBJ2-7; TRBD2, the D gene given by the table, was not confirmed from the DNA. TRBV21-1 constitutes a pseudogene. This CDR3 region has 13 residues. The CDR3 loop is CASRIRVFHEQYF. CDR3 nucleotides: TGTGCCAGCAGGATTCGGGTATTCCACGAGCAGTACTTC.